The next 25 T cell receptor beta chains were all read from a single sample in a study of blood T cell repertoires in COVID-19 (dated by TCRdb to about 2020). Library creation used the immunoSEQ multiplex PCR assay. This is the immuneACCESS table as TCRdb keeps it, with only in-frame sequences that have V and J called. A part of the clones is gone; compared with another copy, unresolved V genes explain less than half, and the rest is unexplained. This sample lists roughly 63,000 clones; roughly 90% were detected once. The ten largest make up roughly a fifth of the sample. Sequenced sample: peripheral blood. Source of these receptors: a woman aged 50 to 60 with active or convalescent COVID-19.

V is TRBV6-1 and J is TRBJ1-5, with 8 bases matching TRBD1. CDR1 MNHNS and CDR2 SASEGT come from the germline V gene. The length of the CDR3 is 16 residues. V trimming: 1 base; J trimming: 0 bases; junction bases outside the gene matches: 2. CDR3 region: CASSEGTGTSNQPQHF. The CDR3 DNA follows: TGTGCCAGCAGTGAAGGGACAGGGACTAGCAATCAGCCCCAGCATTTT.

The chain links TRBV10-3 to TRBJ2-7, with TRBD2 identical over 7 bases. Germline V CDR1 and CDR2: ENHRY, SYGVKD. The junction had 18 bases not matched to a gene; V was cut back by 8 bases and J by 5 bases. This CDR3 comprises 16 residues. The CDR3 nucleotides read TGTGCCATCCAGGACCAAGCGGGACTTCTGCCCGACGAGCAGTACTTC. Protein: CAIQDQAGLLPDEQYF.

The chain recombines TRBV9 with TRBJ1-2; possibly TRBD1 for D (6 bases). Germline V gene sequence: CDR1 SGDLS, CDR2 YYNGEE. The length of the CDR3 is 13 residues. Trimming took 7 bases from V and 7 from J, leaving 17 bases between them. As DNA, the CDR3 is TGTGCCAGCTCCCGAGGGGGGGGAAGTGGCTACACCTTC. It encodes CASSRGGGSGYTF.

The CDR3, as DNA: TGTGCCAGCAGTCTGGACAGTTACTCTGGAAACACCATATATTTT. Protein sequence: CASSLDSYSGNTIYF. This chain links TRBV9 with TRBJ1-3, with D perhaps matching TRBD1 (6 bases). The germline V and J ends were trimmed by 5 bases and 0 bases, with 12 bases remaining between them. Germline V gene sequence: CDR1 SGDLS, CDR2 YYNGEE. The CDR3 consists of 15 residues.

The CDR3 DNA reads TGTGCCAGCAGCAGGACAGGGGGCGCGTACACTGAAGCTTTCTTT. Amino acids: CASSRTGGAYTEAFF. This sequence joins TRBV9 and TRBJ1-1; 11 bases align to TRBD1. The trim removed 4 bases at V and 3 bases at J, leaving 5 bases unmatched. Germline lookup yields CDR1 SGDLS and CDR2 YYNGEE. The CDR3 has 15 residues.

V is TRBV15 and J is TRBJ2-5; 12 positions agree with TRBD2. Losses at the gene ends were 5 bases for V and 7 bases for J; bases not matched to a gene: 11. CDR3 size: 16 residues. Germline values: CDR1 LNHNV, CDR2 YYDKDF (reference sequence). This chain's CDR3 is CATSARTSGIMGTQYF. The CDR3 DNA sequence: TGTGCCACCAGCGCTCGGACTAGCGGGATTATGGGGACCCAGTACTTC.

This rearrangement joins TRBV19 to TRBJ1-5; 7 positions agree with TRBD1. Looked up from germline, CDR1 is LNHDA and CDR2 is SQIVND (reference sequence). V lost 2 bases to trimming and J lost 4 bases; unmatched junction nucleotides: 5. The CDR3 loop spans 15 amino acids. The CDR3 region has the DNA TGTGCCAGTAGTATATCGGCAGGGGGAAATCAGCCCCAGCATTTT. Amino acids: CASSISAGGNQPQHF. Full variable domain (missing parts from reference TRBV19 and TRBJ1-5): DGGITQSPKYLFRKEGQNVTLSCEQNLNHDAMYWYRQDPGQGLRLIYYSQIVNDFQKGDIAEGYSVSREKKESFPLTVTSAQKNPTAFYLCASSISAGGNQPQHFGDGTRLSIL.

The chain employs TRBV9 and TRBJ2-1; tentatively, D is TRBD2 (5 bases). Germline CDR1 SGDLS, CDR2 YYNGEE. This CDR3 is 14 amino acids long. V was trimmed by 0 bases and J by 7 bases, leaving 11 bases between them. The CDR3 protein is CASSVGGRPNEQFF. CDR3 DNA: TGTGCCAGCAGCGTAGGTGGGAGACCAAATGAGCAGTTCTTC.

V is TRBV3-1 (or the pseudogene TRBV3-2) and J is TRBJ1-1, with TRBD1 matching over 7 bases. CDR3 length: 15 residues. After removal of 4 bases from V and 5 bases from J, the junction contained 10 bases not matched to a gene. Per germline, CDR1 LGHDT and CDR2 YNNKEL (reference sequence). CDR3: CASSRKQGLPTEAFF. The CDR3 DNA follows: TGTGCCAGCAGCCGAAAACAGGGGCTACCTACTGAAGCTTTCTTT.

The CDR3 loop is CASSLVGQGGLYEQYF. The CDR3 nucleotides are TGCGCCAGCAGCTTGGTAGGACAGGGGGGGTTGTACGAGCAGTACTTC. The chain carries TRBV5-1 and TRBJ2-7; 10 bases are shared with TRBD1. CDR3 length equals 16 residues. Germline loops: CDR1 SGHRS, CDR2 YFSETQ. Germline trimming cut 0 bases from V and 4 bases from J; bases unmatched to any gene: 7.

The chain carries TRBV4-2 and TRBJ1-2; 9 bases line up with TRBD1. Germline V gene lookup returns CDR1 LGHNA and CDR2 YNFKEQ. CDR3 length equals 16 residues. J gave up 5 bases and V 0 bases, and 7 bases lay outside the gene matches. This CDR3 reads CASSQEVGTGIYGYTF. The CDR3 DNA reads TGTGCCAGCAGCCAAGAGGTCGGGACAGGGATTTATGGCTACACCTTC.

The chain combines TRBV6-5 with TRBJ2-3; the match to TRBD2 covers 9 bases. J was trimmed by 5 bases and V by 0 bases; bases with no gene match: 3. The germline V gene encodes CDR1 MNHEY and CDR2 SVGAGI. This CDR3 contains 15 residues. CDR3 sequence: CASSYSIAGVDTQYF. The CDR3, as DNA: TGTGCCAGCAGTTACTCTATAGCGGGAGTAGATACGCAGTATTTT.

This clone was seen a single time. CDR3 sequence (DNA): TGTGCCAGCTCACCGCGAAGACTAGTAAGCAATGAGCAGTTCTTC. Translating gives CASSPRRLVSNEQFF. The genes are TRBV18 and TRBJ2-1; possibly TRBD2 for D (6 bases). Germline V CDR1 and CDR2: KGHSH, LQKENI. CDR3 length equals 15 residues. Between the trimmed V and J ends, which lost 3 bases and 6 bases, there was a span of 15 bases. The variable domain in full, with the rest retrieved from reference TRBV18 and TRBJ2-1, is NAGVMQNPRHLVRRRGQEARLRCSPMKGHSHVYWYRQLPEEGLKFMVYLQKENIIDESGMPKERFSAEFPKEGPSILRIQQVVRGDSAAYFCASSPRRLVSNEQFFGPGTRLTVL.

The V and J genes are TRBV10-3 and TRBJ2-1, with TRBD2 identical over 7 bases. Germline loops: CDR1 ENHRY, CDR2 SYGVKD. The CDR3 covers 14 residues. The V gene end was trimmed by 7 bases and the J gene end by 9 bases; junction bases not matched to a gene: 12. CDR3 sequence (DNA): TGTGCCATCACCCCAGGGACGTCGGGAGGTGAGCAGTTCTTC. Residues: CAITPGTSGGEQFF.

This rearrangement joins TRBV27 to TRBJ2-2, with 11 bases aligning to TRBD1. In germline, CDR1 is MNHEY, CDR2 SMNVEV (reference sequence). V lost 5 bases and J lost 5; bases outside the gene matches: 4. This CDR3 region has 15 residues. The CDR3 DNA is TGTGCCAGCAGTCGGGACAGGGGGAGGACCGGGGAGCTGTTTTTT. It yields the protein CASSRDRGRTGELFF.

The V gene is TRBV18, the J gene TRBJ2-7; 7 nucleotides line up with TRBD2. The CDR3 is 15 amino acids. Germline V CDR1 and CDR2: KGHSH, LQKENI. The junction had 6 bases not matched to a gene; V was cut back by 3 bases and J by 1 base. The CDR3 here is CASSPIGTTSYEQYF. The CDR3, as DNA: TGTGCCAGCTCACCTATCGGGACTACTTCCTACGAGCAGTACTTC. The full variable domain, completed using reference TRBV18 and TRBJ2-7, is NAGVMQNPRHLVRRRGQEARLRCSPMKGHSHVYWYRQLPEEGLKFMVYLQKENIIDESGMPKERFSAEFPKEGPSILRIQQVVRGDSAAYFCASSPIGTTSYEQYFGPGTRLTVT.

This chain connects TRBV19 to TRBJ1-5, with 7 positions matching TRBD1. The CDR3 is made up of 15 amino acids. Germline V gene lookup returns CDR1 LNHDA and CDR2 SQIVND (reference sequence). The V and J ends lost 3 bases and 3 bases, in that order; junction bases with no gene match: 5. CDR3 loop: CASSMEGAANQPQHF. In DNA form, the CDR3 reads TGTGCCAGTAGTATGGAGGGGGCGGCCAATCAGCCCCAGCATTTT. The whole variable domain, filled in from reference TRBV19 and TRBJ1-5, reads DGGITQSPKYLFRKEGQNVTLSCEQNLNHDAMYWYRQDPGQGLRLIYYSQIVNDFQKGDIAEGYSVSREKKESFPLTVTSAQKNPTAFYLCASSMEGAANQPQHFGDGTRLSIL.

The gene calls are TRBV10-2 and TRBJ1-2, with 11 nucleotides matching TRBD1. The CDR3 runs to 16 residues. The ends lost 2 bases at V and 8 bases at J; junction bases unmatched: 10. CDR1 and CDR2 (germline): WSHSY, SAAADI. The CDR3, as DNA: TGCGCCAGCAGTGAGCGGACAGGGGGCACGGGGGGAGGCTACACCTTC. This codes for CASSERTGGTGGGYTF.

This clone appeared a single time. The rearrangement uses TRBV2 and TRBJ2-7; a possible D gene is TRBD1 (7 bases). Trimming pared 5 bases from V and 4 bases from J, leaving 15 bases between. The CDR3 extends over 14 amino acids. Germline CDR1 is SNHLY and CDR2 is FYNNEI. CDR3 DNA sequence: TGTGCCAGCAGTAAGGGGGCAGGGAGGTACGAGCAGTACTTC. Amino acids: CASSKGAGRYEQYF.

The rearrangement links TRBV19 to TRBJ2-3; 7 bases map to TRBD2. This CDR3 contains 14 residues. J lost 6 bases, V lost 1 base, and 4 bases had no gene match. The germline V gene has CDR1 LNHDA and CDR2 SQIVND (reference sequence). The CDR3 sequence is CASSIAGGQDTQYF. The CDR3 region has the DNA TGTGCCAGTAGTATAGCGGGAGGCCAGGATACGCAGTATTTT.

This clone was observed a single time. V is TRBV2 and J is TRBJ2-4; D perhaps matches TRBD2 (6 bases). The V and J ends lost 8 bases and 0 bases respectively, with 8 bases between them. The CDR3 is 13 amino acids. Per germline, CDR1 SNHLY and CDR2 FYNNEI. The CDR3 DNA reads TGTGCCAGCTGGGACTTAGCCAAAAACATTCAGTACTTC. Protein sequence: CASWDLAKNIQYF.

This chain connects TRBV13 to TRBJ2-3; TRBD2 might be the D (6 bases). Germline values: CDR1 PRHDT, CDR2 FYEKMQ (reference sequence). The CDR3 has 13 amino acids. V shed 3 bases and J shed 5 bases, with 9 bases lying between them. The DNA of the CDR3 is TGTGCCAGCAGCTTGGGACTCAAAGATACGCAGTATTTT. Residues: CASSLGLKDTQYF.

This clone came up once. The chain links TRBV19 to TRBJ1-2, with 7 bases that match TRBD1. Germline CDR1 LNHDA, CDR2 SQIVND (reference sequence). This CDR3 contains 13 residues. V shed 6 bases, J shed 4 bases, and the junction held 5 bases outside the gene matches. This chain's CDR3 is CASRVQGSYGYTF. The CDR3, as DNA: TGTGCCAGTAGGGTACAGGGGAGCTATGGCTACACCTTC.

This chain links TRBV5-4 with TRBJ2-1; 15 bases align to TRBD2. This CDR3 comprises 16 residues. V lost 3 bases to trimming and J lost 5 bases; unmatched junction nucleotides: 3. Germline V gene sequence: CDR1 SGHNT, CDR2 YYREEE (reference sequence). CDR3 DNA sequence: TGTGCCAGCAGCTGGTGGACTAGCGGGGGGGACAATGAGCAGTTCTTC. Translation: CASSWWTSGGDNEQFF.

V usage is TRBV19 and J usage is TRBJ2-7; TRBD1 matches at 11 bases. This CDR3 region has 14 residues. From germline, CDR1 is LNHDA and CDR2 SQIVND (reference sequence). V lost 5 bases to trimming and J lost 5 bases; unmatched junction nucleotides: 5. The CDR3 sequence: CASSLTDRGHEQYF. CDR3 DNA sequence: TGTGCCAGTAGTCTCACGGACAGGGGGCACGAGCAGTACTTC.